This is a list of T cell receptor beta chains from one sample in a study of blood T cell repertoires in COVID-19. Sequencing was performed with immunoSEQ multiplex PCR; in TCRdb, only in-frame clones are kept and a portion is missing. The top ten clones hold approximately 3.5% of a sample with some 250,000 clones, about four fifths of them seen once. The specimen sequenced was peripheral blood. These receptors were collected from a woman under 30 with acute or convalescent COVID-19. Each CDR3 is given with its conserved first and last residue. D genes are given only for firm matches. Rows may omit the clone size; those that give it use once, few, many or a size class.

J,size,D,V,DNA,CDR3
TRBJ1-1,-,TRBD1,TRBV7-6,TGTGCCAGCAGCTTAAACCCGGGACAGGGACTGAACACTGAAGCTTTCTTT,CASSLNPGQGLNTEAFF
TRBJ1-4,-,-,TRBV2,TGTGCCAGCAGGGACGCGGGGGAACTGTTTTTT,CASRDAGELFF
TRBJ2-1,-,-,TRBV7-2,TGTGCCAGCAGCTTAGGAGGTCTAACCTACAATGAGCAGTTCTTC,CASSLGGLTYNEQFF
TRBJ2-5,few,TRBD2,TRBV7-3,TGTGCCAGCAGCTTTAGCGGGAGTGGGGAGACCCAGTACTTC,CASSFSGSGETQYF
TRBJ2-2,-,TRBD1,TRBV7-2,TGTGCCAGCAGCTTTGGACAGGCAAGAGGCGGGGAGCTGTTTTTT,CASSFGQARGGELFF
TRBJ2-5,-,TRBD2,TRBV7-9,TGTGCCAGCAGCCCTTGGACTAGCGAACGAGAGACCCAGTACTTC,CASSPWTSERETQYF
TRBJ2-3,once,-,TRBV6-5,TGTGCCACCTCGTTTAGCGGAATTCGGGATACGCAGTATTTT,CATSFSGIRDTQYF
TRBJ1-2,-,TRBD1,TRBV7-6,TGTGCCAGCAGCTCCACGGACAGGGGGCTCGACTATGGCTACACCTTC,CASSSTDRGLDYGYTF
TRBJ2-7,-,-,TRBV6-5,TGTGCCAGCGCCCGTAGCGGCTCCTACGAGCAGTACTTC,CASARSGSYEQYF
TRBJ2-3,-,-,TRBV19,TGTGCCAGTAGTCGACAGGCCACGAATCAAGATACGCAGTATTTT,CASSRQATNQDTQYF
TRBJ1-5,-,-,TRBV4-1,TGCGCCAGCAGCCAAGAACCCCTCACAGGCTTTAATAGCAATCAGCCCCAGCATTTT,CASSQEPLTGFNSNQPQHF
TRBJ2-3,-,-,TRBV14,TGTGCCAGCAGCCAAGACCGGGCCGCAGGGGTGTTCGATACGCAGTATTTT,CASSQDRAAGVFDTQYF
TRBJ2-7,-,-,TRBV9,TGTGCCAGCAGCCCTAGCTCCAAGAACGAGCAGTACTTC,CASSPSSKNEQYF
TRBJ1-4,few,-,TRBV7-2,TGTGCCAGCAGCTCGATGGACTCCCTTCATGAAAAACTGTTTTTT,CASSSMDSLHEKLFF
TRBJ1-6,-,TRBD1,TRBV19,TGTGCCAGTACCGGACAGGGAGGGTCCTATAATTCACCCCTCCACTTT,CASTGQGGSYNSPLHF
TRBJ1-3,once,TRBD1,TRBV7-2,TGTGCCAGCAGCTTACAAGGGGGCGTAGGAAACACCATATATTTT,CASSLQGGVGNTIYF
TRBJ2-1,once,-,TRBV5-8,TGTGCCAGCAGCTTGGCCAGGGGACCCGGTTACAATGAGCAGTTCTTC,CASSLARGPGYNEQFF
TRBJ2-1,-,-,TRBV3-1/TRBV3-2,TGTGCCAGCAGCCTCGGACTAGAGCAGTTCTTC,CASSLGLEQFF
TRBJ2-4,-,TRBD2,TRBV28,TGTGCCAGCAGTTCGGAGCGGGAATTAGCCAAAAACATTCAGTACTTC,CASSSERELAKNIQYF
TRBJ1-1,-,-,TRBV5-1,TGCGCCAGCAGCTTTGTGCCGACAGTGGCGAACACTGAAGCTTTCTTT,CASSFVPTVANTEAFF
TRBJ2-7,-,-,TRBV19,TGTGCCAGTAGTATGCGGGGGCTGGTGGGAAGCTCCTACGAGCAGTACTTC,CASSMRGLVGSSYEQYF
TRBJ2-5,once,-,TRBV18,TGTGCCAGCTCACCTTATAGCGGAATAAGGGAGACCCAGTACTTC,CASSPYSGIRETQYF
TRBJ2-1,-,TRBD2,TRBV15,TGTGCCACTGGGAGGGTCTACAATGAGCAGTTCTTC,CATGRVYNEQFF